This T cell receptor beta chain was sequenced during a study of cytomegalovirus exposure and HLA in healthy donors (dated by TCRdb to between 2016 and 2019). About the investigation overall: An earlier analysis of roughly 630 of the donors reported about 290 Gb of sequence data and more than 90 million unique TCR beta sequences from 150 million to 200 million T cells. An early release that covered some 630 HLA-typed donors contained about 290 gigabases of sequencing data and about 84 million unique TCR sequences. Of the approximately 400 genotyped donors, 70% to 90% were placed in the genetic ancestry cluster associated with self-reported Caucasian donors. The study aimed to test whether cataloging public T cell receptors could reveal signatures of past pathogen exposure. The T cell repertoires of some 700 subjects were profiled by immunosequencing and related to cytomegalovirus serostatus. Besides the first cohort of some 670 subjects, a separate validation cohort made up of some 110 different subjects was used. The study combined high-throughput TCR immunosequencing, statistical association of individual TCRs with disease status, and machine learning to predict cytomegalovirus infection status. A later analysis re-analyzed previously published TCR beta repertoires from roughly 600 donors and added high-resolution HLA genotyping to study TCR occurrence patterns. The later analysis used no new phenotypic data to find candidate immune exposures, relying instead on TCR beta sequences and their occurrence across donors. An earlier analysis of approximately 640 of the donors applied high-throughput TCR beta sequencing to assess whether each TCR beta V gene segment acted as functional or pseudogenic. Alongside the repertoire data, information on donor age, sex, ethnicity and CMV serostatus was compiled. A later genetic analysis took genome-wide SNP genotypes for about 65% of the roughly 670 donors and used that subset as a discovery cohort. All discovery cohort repertoires had been generated on a single sequencing platform. HLA typing covered class I and class II loci at four-digit resolution. The number of typed donors differed by locus: 629-630 for A, B, C, DRB1 and DQB1; some 540 for DQA1; some 610 for DPA1; and 400 to 480 for DPB1. Because of strong linkage in the cohort, roughly five DR-DQ haplotypes were treated as single units for association and clustering. On average, 235,054 unique TCR beta nucleotide sequences were sequenced per donor among some 430 genotyped donors of the cohort, with 15% to 20% of those sequences being non-productive. Study-wide conclusions, independent of this receptor: An earlier analysis of approximately 540 of the donors showed that most TCR beta V segments appeared in productive rearrangements either about 87% or about 30% of the time, which broadly matched IMGT annotations. CMV serostatus was the only immune exposure information available for the cohort. HLA typing was unavailable for some donors at each locus, so association tests used only the typed subset. The classifier was reported to diagnose cytomegalovirus status with high specificity and sensitivity in both the original and validation cohorts. In a later genetic analysis, fewer N-insertions in productive TCRs were reported among donors in an Asian-associated ancestry cluster than the roughly 640-donor mean. A further reported finding was that TCR beta sequences accurately predicted the HLA-A and HLA-B alleles for most subjects in the first cohort. In vitro tests confirmed that a few of the cytomegalovirus-associated TCR beta chains recognize cytomegalovirus antigens. A later analysis found that TCR association rates varied across HLA loci, with DRB1 alleles showing the most associated TCRs and HLA-C alleles the fewest. The presence/absence analyses assumed that sequencing depth was roughly uniform across donors, and that assumption may not be true. Linkage disequilibrium might explain the correlated functional status among segregating V segments, but an unknown experimental factor could not be ruled out. Only TCR beta chains were sequenced in this cohort, and the absence of alpha or paired-chain data limited detectable features. The 87-base-pair reads could not distinguish some IMGT-functional V segments, including TRBV6-2 and TRBV6-3, so those segments were excluded. Across donors, most TCR sequences were observed very rarely, whereas some public TCRs were present in many individuals. The sequencing pipeline was judged likely to have produced a cluster of highly shared sequence variants as a technical artifact. V-gene and J-gene trimming of TCR beta chains was associated with a missense DCLRE1C variant in a later genetic analysis, and the association was replicated in an independent cohort. Because counts were too low, seventeen rarely observed V segments, including chromosome 9 orphons, were excluded from the earlier analysis of fewer than 650 of the donors. Assigning TCR associations to individual alleles was difficult when HLA alleles, especially DR and DQ, strongly co-occurred. According to the authors, the approach could potentially be generalized to other disease states and immunological phenotypes. Specific HLA alleles were associated with 18,000 or so TCR beta sequences at a false discovery rate of 0.05 in a later analysis. Several of the top co-occurrence clusters appeared to be linked to parvovirus B19, influenza, CMV and Epstein-Barr virus, according to a later analysis. A later analysis found that most CMV-associated TCR beta chains appeared HLA-restricted, with HLA associations seemingly driven largely by CMV exposure. In the study, some 180 TCR beta chains were listed as associated with cytomegalovirus. Compared with equally common non-associated chains, HLA-associated TCR beta chains in a later analysis were more clonally expanded and had lower generation probabilities.

From the cysteine up to the phenylalanine, the CDR3 has a length of 12 residues. Only CDR3 DNA remains: 36 bases, in frame from the first base. V is clipped by 4 bases and J by 5 bases, and the sequence between their germline boundaries is 9 bases long. The germline V gene (reference sequence) supplies CDR1 SGHAT and CDR2 FQDESV. Library preparation used the immunoSEQ multiplex PCR assay. For the multiplex PCR, a mixture combining 60 forward primers for TCR Vbeta segments and 13 reverse primers for TCR Jbeta segments was used. Amplification of the CDR3 region of rearranged TCR beta genes was performed with a multiplex PCR assay on genomic DNA. The Illumina HiSeq System was used to sequence the amplified TCR beta libraries as 87-base-pair reads. As for how the authors treated the data: In a later analysis, tens of millions of unique TCR beta chains were counted across the 690 or so repertoires, and approximately 11 million of these chains were shared by at least two donors. A nearest-neighbor algorithm error-corrected the raw reads and collapsed the reads into unique sequences, merging closely related sequences to remove PCR and sequencing errors. To assign V, D and J gene segments, CDR3 sequences were aligned to IMGT reference sequences. For a sequence to be retained, at least a six-nucleotide match to both a V gene segment and a J gene segment was required. Rearrangements were called productive when the CDR3 lacked stop codons and stayed in frame with V and J; all others were non-productive. CDR3 was defined according to IMGT convention as the region running from the second conserved V-encoded cysteine to the conserved J-encoded phenylalanine. The earlier analysis of about 560 of the donors excluded any sequence lacking an unambiguous match to a single V gene segment. In an earlier analysis of 450 to 750 of the donors, a V segment was called functional when productive rearrangements were above 56.7%, and segregating when the standard deviation between donors exceeded 5%. A statistical classification framework was developed to diagnose cytomegalovirus status using the catalog of TCR beta chain sequences. V and J gene assignment, in a later analysis, came from comparing TCR nucleotide sequences with IMGT/GENE-DB human TR gene sequences. In a later analysis, CDR3 sequences and most-parsimonious VDJ recombination scenarios were assigned using the TCRdist pipeline. A later analysis defined each TCR beta chain by its CDR3 amino acid sequence plus V-gene family, and excluded reads lacking a unique V-gene family. As a way to deal with suspected cross-contamination and a sequencing artifact, a later analysis dropped hundreds of nucleotide sequences that were highly shared and had low generation probability. In a later analysis, a clonal expansion index for each public chain was calculated from normalized within-repertoire ranks of inferred template counts. In a later analysis, generation probabilities were computed using a VDJ recombination model fitted to out-of-frame rearrangements, and the results were checked against IGoR. A later analysis scored TCR-TCR, TCR-HLA and TCR-CMV co-occurrence with hypergeometric tests, applying a repertoire-size bias correction to TCR pairs. A later analysis estimated false discovery rates by permuting HLA or CMV assignments 20 times. In a later analysis, co-occurring TCRs were grouped using DBSCAN, and TCRdist sequence similarity was added for clustering within HLA-allele-positive subsets. Co-occurrence clustering excluded repertoires with fewer than 30,000 or more than 120,000 public chains, plus five with anomalous nucleotide sharing. The immuneACCESS repertoire file appears here via TCRdb, limited to in-frame rearrangements. These files lack a portion of the clones; in checked studies, under half of the deficit traces to unresolved V genes, and the cause of the others is not known. V, J and clone size derive from that table, while D and trimming were established from the DNA sequence. The sample yields more than 110,000 clones; around four fifths were counted once. Jointly, the top ten make up roughly 1.3% of the sample.

The cohort comprised around 700 healthy bone marrow donors. At the time of sampling, all cohort members were nominally healthy, though unrecorded immune exposures were likely present. The donor tested CMV seropositive, placing the donor among the 289 seropositive members of the cohort. A peripheral blood sample was provided by each donor, and peripheral blood mononuclear cells were used for TCR beta sequencing. The Qiagen DNeasy Blood Extraction Kit was used to extract genomic DNA from the blood cell samples. Note on this clone: The target of this receptor is not known. Within one base of it there is no much larger clone, and no base qualities were kept.

Sample: PBMCs. The chain couples TRBV11-1 to TRBJ2-7; there is no confident call for the D gene. The receptor's source is a male donor in good health and CMV-seropositive. The CDR3: CASSSNSDEQYF. The DNA sequence is given as TGTGCCAGCAGCTCCAACAGTGACGAGCAGTACTTC.